This T cell receptor (beta chain) came from a study of blood T cell repertoires in COVID-19. Study context: COVID-19 samples collected from the United States, Italy and Spain covered acute and convalescent phases. PBMCs, B-cell-depleted T cells, or T cells were the source of the cDNA or gDNA that made up the material.

The CDR3 sequence is 15 residues long. The germline V gene has CDR1 MNHEY and CDR2 SVGAGI. The V gene lost 0 bases and the J gene lost 5 bases, with 11 bases spanning the gap. As handled by the study authors: Reference gene primer amplification gave estimated nucleated cell counts. Here immunoSEQ multiplex PCR was the method, and the copy in TCRdb shows in-frame clones only, minus some. V and J calls plus clone size are reproduced from that table; the DNA served to infer D and trimming. The sample consists of over 200,000 clones, roughly 90% of them appearing once. The sequenced sample consisted of peripheral blood. The chain couples TRBV6-5 to TRBJ1-5; TRBD1 might be the D (6 bases). This TCR was recovered from a woman aged 40 to 49 with acute or convalescent COVID-19. CDR3 region: CASSYSHSGDQPQHF. The DNA of the CDR3 is TGTGCCAGCAGTTACTCGCATTCAGGGGATCAGCCCCAGCATTTT.